The 2 T cell receptor beta chains in this list originate from one sample, sequenced in a study of T cell repertoires in cytomegalovirus infection. TCRdb processed the reads anew with MiXCR; each CDR3 protein has one entry. This table holds more than 500,000 distinct CDR3 sequences, more than 15% found once. Sample: CD8+ T cells from PBMCs. The origin of the receptors is a human donor in good health (CMV status not recorded). Some clones in this sample may be carry-over from other donors' samples.

This clonotype was detected many times. The chain joins TRBV11-2 to TRBJ1-3; D is undetermined. Trimming stripped 1 base from V and 0 bases from J, with 13 bases between. The CDR3 is 17 residues long. In germline, CDR1 is SGHAT, CDR2 FQNNGV. CDR3 nucleotides: TGTGCCAGCAGCTTAGCCGGAGAATATAGCTCTGGAAACACCATATATTTT. It specifies CASSLAGEYSSGNTIYF.

The CDR3 here is CSVVLGLDTAGELFF. The CDR3 DNA reads TGCAGTGTTGTCCTAGGGCTAGATACAGCCGGGGAGCTGTTTTTT. This chain connects TRBV20-1 to TRBJ2-2; D is uncertain. Trimming removed 7 bases at V and 6 bases at J, with 21 bases between. There are 15 residues in the CDR3. Germline values: CDR1 DFQATT, CDR2 SNEGSKA (reference sequence).